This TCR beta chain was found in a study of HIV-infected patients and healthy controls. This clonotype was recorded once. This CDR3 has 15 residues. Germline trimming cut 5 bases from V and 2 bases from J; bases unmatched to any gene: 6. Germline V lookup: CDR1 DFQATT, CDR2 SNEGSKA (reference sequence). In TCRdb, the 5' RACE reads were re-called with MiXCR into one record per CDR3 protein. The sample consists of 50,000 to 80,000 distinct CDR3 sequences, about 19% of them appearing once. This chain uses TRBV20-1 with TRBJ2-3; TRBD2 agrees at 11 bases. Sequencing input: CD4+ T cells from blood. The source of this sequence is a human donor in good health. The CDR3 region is CSAPRSGRATDTQYF. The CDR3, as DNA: TGCAGTGCTCCCCGTAGCGGGAGGGCCACAGATACGCAGTATTTT.